This T cell receptor (beta chain) was sequenced for a study of OX40 agonist ivuxolimab in advanced cancers. Turning to the study itself: It was ivuxolimab, an agonistic anti-OX40 (CD134) antibody, that patients were treated with. Partial responses were seen in three patients, one with hepatocellular carcinoma and two with cutaneous melanoma. General study findings and limits: The average count of expanded clones was higher among CD8+ T cells than among CD4+.

Clones were read by immunoSEQ multiplex PCR, and TCRdb kept only the in-frame ones, dropping some. The table records about 9,100 clones, 88% of them present only once. This CDR3 spans 14 amino acids. Germline CDR1 MNHNY, CDR2 SVGAGI (reference sequence). The germline V and J ends were trimmed by 6 bases and 0 bases, with 10 bases remaining between them. With regard to this clone: Its target is not known.

Specimen: CD4+ or CD8+ T cells sorted from blood, collected in a trial of the OX40 agonist ivuxolimab. This clonotype was obtained from an adult with an advanced solid tumor such as melanoma, head and neck, liver or kidney cancer. This rearrangement joins TRBV6-6 to TRBJ2-3, with a tentative D call TRBD2 (6 bases). Here the CDR3 reads CASSGGSSTDTQYF. The DNA for the CDR3 is TGTGCCAGCAGCGGGGGTTCTAGCACAGATACGCAGTATTTT.